One and the same sample provided the 3 T cell receptor beta chains below, sequenced in a study of regulatory T cells in long-lasting Graves disease. Stated time point: newly diagnosed GD, antithyroid drugs for less than 3 months. PBMC-extracted RNA yielded the TCR library. Library construction for TCR beta used iRepertoire HTBI primers and Arm-PCR of CDR3 regions. From the multiplex PCR reads, TCRdb called clonotypes with MiXCR, one entry per CDR3 protein. The data contain hundreds of thousands of distinct CDR3 sequences, approximately 12% of them singletons. The same specimen was also included in a second study, on T cells in Graves' hyperthyroidism and ophthalmopathy.

This specimen consisted of peripheral blood mononuclear cells (PBMCs), obtained at new diagnosis, from a patient treated with antithyroid drugs. Receptor source: a woman younger than 45 with Graves disease.

About this clonotype: This may come from a read error, since a much larger clone is one base off. Since no conserved phenylalanine or tryptophan closes the CDR3, a read error is the likely cause. The chain carries TRBV19 and TRBJ2-7; D remains ambiguous. The germline V and J ends were trimmed by 1 base and 0 bases, with 13 bases remaining between them. The CDR3 extends over 16 amino acids. Germline-derived CDR1 and CDR2 are LNHDA and SQIVND (reference sequence). The CDR3 reads CASSIVLTPSSYEQYS. The CDR3 coding sequence is TGTGCCAGTAGTATAGTCCTGACCCCCAGCTCCTACGAGCAGTACTCC.

This clonotype was seen at least ten times. The rearrangement uses TRBV6-2 or TRBV6-3 and TRBJ2-3; D is uncertain. Germline loops: CDR1 MNHEY, CDR2 SVGEGT. Trimming cost V 4 bases and J 4 bases, with 6 bases left between them. There are 12 residues in the CDR3. This chain's CDR3 is CASSSNPDTQYF. The CDR3 DNA reads as TGTGCCAGCAGTTCCAACCCAGATACGCAGTATTTT.

This clonotype was recorded at least ten times. V is TRBV30 and J is TRBJ1-5; no reliable D call. CDR3 length: 17 amino acids. Trimming shortened V by 1 base and J by 3 bases, and 19 bases separated the two germline ends. Germline values: CDR1 GTSNPN, CDR2 SVGIG (reference sequence). In DNA form, the CDR3 reads TGTGCCTGGAGTGCAAACCGGGTCGAGGATAACAATCAGCCCCAGCATTTT. Protein product: CAWSANRVEDNNQPQHF.